The following is a T cell receptor (beta chain) sequence with its context. The antigen is unknown. This sample was taken from a study of blood T cells in healthy people across ages. Across the whole study: Every two T cells gave about one barcoded beta molecule via template switching.

For the second PCR, which ran for 7 to 11 cycles, a sample-barcoded 5' primer and a J-beta primer mix were used. A template-switch adaptor containing 12 random nucleotides labeled each cDNA molecule. Paired-end reads containing CDR3 totaled no fewer than 3 million for each sample. TCRdb ran MiXCR on the 5' RACE reads and lists one entry per CDR3 protein. The repertoire includes 600,000 to 800,000 distinct CDR3 sequences, under 65% of them detected once, and roughly 14% sits in the top ten. The study's findings and limits: Compared with aged donors, long-lived donors showed fewer expanded clones, suggesting selection.

In germline, CDR1 is SNHLY, CDR2 FYNNEI. Trimming left V 5 bases short and J 1 base short, with 12 bases between. The CDR3 extends over 15 amino acids. The sequenced sample was blood. The chain joins TRBV2 to TRBJ1-3; weak D call: TRBD1 (6 bases). The receptor's source is a woman aged 80 or over in good health. The CDR3 DNA sequence: TGTGCCAGCAGTCCGGACAGATTATCTGGAAACACCATATATTTT. Protein: CASSPDRLSGNTIYF.